Given below is one T cell receptor beta chain in context. Per the study methods: Estimation of nucleated cell counts relied on the amplification of reference gene primers. Produced via immunoSEQ multiplex PCR; TCRdb's table is partial and in-frame only. V, J and clone size derive from that table, while D and trimming were established from the DNA sequence. The sample yields under 90,000 clones, 80% to 85% seen once. The sample originates from a study of blood T cell repertoires in COVID-19. Study in general: Sources were T cells, B-cell-depleted T cells, or PBMCs; the material itself was cDNA or gDNA.

CDR3 size: 14 residues. V dropped 3 bases and J dropped 11 bases, with 14 bases sitting between them. Germline V CDR1 and CDR2: SGHTA, FQGNSA. The chain couples TRBV7-2 to TRBJ1-6; maybe TRBD1 (5 bases). The clonotype originates from a woman aged 80 or older with active or convalescent COVID-19. Sequenced material: peripheral blood. The CDR3 coding sequence is TGTGCCAGCAGCTTGGGTCAGGGATTTACACCCCTCCACTTT. This translates into CASSLGQGFTPLHF.